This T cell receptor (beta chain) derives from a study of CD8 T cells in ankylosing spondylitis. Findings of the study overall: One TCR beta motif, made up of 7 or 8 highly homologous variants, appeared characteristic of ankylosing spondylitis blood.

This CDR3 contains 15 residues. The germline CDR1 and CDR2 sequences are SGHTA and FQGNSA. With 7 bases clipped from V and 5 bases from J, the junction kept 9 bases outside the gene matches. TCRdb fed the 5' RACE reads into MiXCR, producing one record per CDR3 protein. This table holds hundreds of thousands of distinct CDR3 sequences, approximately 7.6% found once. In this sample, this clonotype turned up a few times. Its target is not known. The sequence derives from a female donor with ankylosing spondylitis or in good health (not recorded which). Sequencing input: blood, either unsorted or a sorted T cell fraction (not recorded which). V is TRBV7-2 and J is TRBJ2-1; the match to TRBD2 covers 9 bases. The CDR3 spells CASNLRGLANNEQFF. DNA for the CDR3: TGTGCCAGCAATCTTAGGGGACTAGCCAACAATGAGCAGTTCTTC.